The clone carrying this TCR beta chain was counted many times. The antigen is undetermined. The CDR3 runs 12 residues. The germline V gene has CDR1 SEHNR and CDR2 FQNEAQ (reference sequence). Trimming removed 9 bases from V and 6 bases from J, with 15 bases in between. These data come from a study of human T cells and chemical hapten exposure. Study details: There were weekly diphenylcyclopropenone doses to the scalp for patients throughout the approximately 24-week study. Study-wide findings and caveats: In the PT1 data, expanded TCR counts showed a positive correlation with patch test score.

Unique molecular identifiers were attached to individual cDNA molecules within the library. In the original processing: Samples held a median of 95,638 TCRs, range about 20,000–700,000. One entry per CDR3 protein results from TCRdb running MiXCR on the RACE reads. The V and J calls shown here were made by TCRdb, not taken from the authors' results. The data contain some 360,000 distinct CDR3 sequences, approximately 5.1% of them singletons. Time point described: pre-sensitization, week 0. Treatment specified: therapeutic diphenylcyclopropenone sensitization with weekly scalp DPC. Material: whole blood, obtained in connection with sensitization to the hapten diphenylcyclopropenone (DPC). This chain connects TRBV7-9 to TRBJ2-7; D is perhaps TRBD1 (7 bases). The receptor comes from a woman between 50 and 59 years old with alopecia areata. Some clones in this sample may be carry-over from other donors' samples. The CDR3 sequence is CAREGASGEQYF. In DNA form, the CDR3 reads TGTGCCAGGGAGGGGGCGAGTGGCGAGCAGTACTTC.